A selection of T cell receptor beta chains follows, all from one sample in a study of shared clonotypes between healthy human individuals. TCRdb's copy holds only in-frame clones and misses some; the assay was immunoSEQ multiplex PCR. This table holds approximately 840,000 clones, about 96% found once. Sequenced input: naive CD8+ T cells sorted from blood. These receptors originate from a man aged 30 to 45 in good health. Both conserved end residues are part of each CDR3. The D gene is left open where the match is weak. Rows give clone size only sometimes, using once, few, many, or a class for an expanded clone.

NA | TRBJ2-7 | TRBV28 | TRBD1 | CASSFLGTGVLRIPYEQYF | TGTGCCAGCAGTTTTCTCGGGACAGGGGTTCTGAGGATACCCTACGAGCAGTACTTC
NA | TRBJ2-1 | TRBV27 | TRBD2 | CASRQGLAGAGNEQFF | TGTGCCAGCAGACAGGGACTAGCGGGAGCTGGTAATGAGCAGTTCTTC
NA | TRBJ2-7 | TRBV13 | NA | CASSPSSYEQYF | TGTGCCAGCAGCCCCAGCTCCTACGAGCAGTACTTC
NA | TRBJ2-1 | TRBV29-1 | NA | CSVNGQPHLVDEQFF | TGCAGCGTGAACGGACAGCCCCACCTCGTCGATGAGCAGTTCTTC
NA | TRBJ2-5 | TRBV7-6 | TRBD2 | CASSAPWREGGETQYF | TGTGCCAGCAGCGCCCCCTGGCGGGAGGGAGGAGAGACCCAGTACTTC
NA | TRBJ2-2 | TRBV29-1 | NA | CSVNQQNSNTGELFF | TGCAGCGTAAATCAACAGAACTCGAACACCGGGGAGCTGTTTTTT
NA | TRBJ2-3 | TRBV29-1 | NA | CSVDWRGPRGTQYF | TGCAGCGTTGATTGGCGGGGGCCTCGAGGTACGCAGTATTTT
NA | TRBJ2-1 | TRBV18 | TRBD2 | CASSLDSSGTPYNEQFF | TGTGCCAGCTCATTAGATTCTAGCGGAACCCCTTACAATGAGCAGTTCTTC
once | TRBJ2-5 | TRBV10-1 | NA | CASSGYKQETQYF | TGCGCCAGCAGTGGATACAAACAAGAGACCCAGTACTTC
NA | TRBJ1-1 | TRBV28 | NA | CASSFGFGTDRRNTEAFF | TGTGCCAGCAGTTTTGGCTTTGGGACCGACAGGCGGAACACTGAAGCTTTCTTT
NA | TRBJ1-2 | TRBV5-6 | TRBD1 | CASSLGQGHGYTF | TGTGCCAGCAGCTTGGGACAGGGACATGGCTACACCTTC
NA | TRBJ2-7 | TRBV30 | TRBD2 | CAWSGASGPYEQYF | TGTGCCTGGAGTGGGGCTAGCGGTCCCTACGAGCAGTACTTC
NA | TRBJ1-1 | TRBV6-5 | NA | CASRVGQFEAFF | TGTGCCAGCAGGGTCGGACAGTTTGAAGCTTTCTTT
once | TRBJ1-1 | TRBV5-1 | NA | CASSLKPDAANTEAFF | TGCGCCAGCAGCTTGAAGCCGGACGCAGCGAACACTGAAGCTTTCTTT
NA | TRBJ2-7 | TRBV9 | NA | CASSVGASSYEQYF | TGTGCCAGCAGCGTAGGGGCGAGCTCCTACGAGCAGTACTTC
NA | TRBJ2-7 | TRBV7-9 | NA | CASSLGEGYYEQYF | TGTGCCAGCAGCTTAGGAGAGGGTTACTACGAGCAGTACTTC
NA | TRBJ1-2 | TRBV9 | NA | CASGATPNYGYTF | TGTGCCAGCGGAGCTACCCCCAACTATGGCTACACCTTC
NA | TRBJ1-4 | TRBV7-9 | TRBD1 | CASSSPGQGFVSELFF | TGTGCCAGCAGCTCTCCAGGACAGGGTTTTGTATCGGAACTGTTTTTT
NA | TRBJ1-5 | TRBV7-8 | NA | CASSPRGGANQPQHF | TGTGCCAGCAGCCCTCGCGGAGGGGCCAATCAGCCCCAGCATTTT
NA | TRBJ2-1 | TRBV6-6 | NA | CASSQTGVAYNEQFF | TGTGCCAGCAGCCAGACAGGAGTGGCCTACAATGAGCAGTTCTTC
once | TRBJ2-3 | TRBV5-8 | NA | CASSLYQGTDTQYF | TGTGCCAGCAGCTTGTATCAGGGGACAGATACGCAGTATTTT
few | TRBJ2-2 | TRBV5-1 | TRBD1 | CASSLSLWTGTGELFF | TGCGCCAGCAGCCTCTCCCTTTGGACAGGGACCGGGGAGCTGTTTTTT
NA | TRBJ2-1 | TRBV10-3 | TRBD1 | CAISDPGQGNEQFF | TGTGCCATCAGTGACCCGGGACAGGGGAACGAGCAGTTCTTC
NA | TRBJ2-7 | TRBV27 | NA | CASSLTEGITYEQYF | TGTGCCAGCAGTTTAACGGAGGGGATTACCTACGAGCAGTACTTC
NA | TRBJ2-1 | TRBV4-2 | NA | CASSQETGGGEQFF | TGTGCCAGCAGCCAAGAAACAGGGGGGGGTGAGCAGTTCTTC
NA | TRBJ2-3 | TRBV7-2 | TRBD2 | CASSLEASGSSGTQYF | TGTGCCAGCAGCTTAGAGGCTAGCGGGAGTTCGGGTACGCAGTATTTT
NA | TRBJ2-7 | TRBV6-1 | TRBD2 | CASTAGGSYEQYF | TGTGCCAGCACCGCGGGAGGCTCCTACGAGCAGTACTTC
NA | TRBJ1-1 | TRBV7-9 | NA | CASSLRESYEPEAFF | TGTGCCAGCAGCCTTAGGGAGAGTTATGAACCTGAAGCTTTCTTT
NA | TRBJ2-1 | TRBV10-3 | NA | CAISLKGDEQFF | TGTGCCATCAGTTTAAAGGGGGATGAGCAGTTCTTC
NA | TRBJ2-1 | TRBV7-9 | NA | CASSLRAGDIVYNEQFF | TGTGCCAGCAGCTTACGGGCAGGGGATATTGTCTACAATGAGCAGTTCTTC
NA | TRBJ2-7 | TRBV5-6 | NA | CASSLASTDNEQYF | TGTGCCAGCAGCTTGGCCTCTACGGACAACGAGCAGTACTTC
NA | TRBJ2-3 | TRBV4-1 | NA | CASSQDPKGTDTQYF | TGCGCCAGCAGCCAAGACCCTAAAGGCACAGATACGCAGTATTTT